Below are 20 T cell receptor beta chains sequenced from a single sample in a study of blood T cell repertoires in COVID-19. Sequencing used immunoSEQ multiplex PCR; TCRdb keeps in-frame clones, though not all of them. The sample yields approximately 250,000 clones, about 88% seen once. Sequenced input: peripheral blood. These receptors were obtained from a man aged 25-45 years with active or convalescent COVID-19.

This chain connects TRBV4-1 to TRBJ1-3; 9 bases align to TRBD1. This CDR3 comprises 16 residues. The trim removed 3 bases at V and 8 bases at J, leaving 11 bases unmatched. Germline-derived CDR1 and CDR2 are MGHRA and YSYEKL. The DNA of the CDR3 is TGCGCCAGCAGCCAGATCCTGGGACAGGGTTTGTACACCATATATTTT. Translated: CASSQILGQGLYTIYF.

The gene calls are TRBV6-5 and TRBJ1-4, with 9 bases aligning to TRBD1. Germline V lookup: CDR1 MNHEY, CDR2 SVGAGI. The V gene end was trimmed by 6 bases and the J gene end by 7 bases; junction bases not matched to a gene: 9. The CDR3 spans 15 residues. The CDR3 region has the DNA TGTGCCAGCAGCCGAACCCGGGACAGGGTTGAAAAACTGTTTTTT. Its protein is CASSRTRDRVEKLFF.

This clone came up a few times. The J gene is TRBJ1-5, the V gene TRBV18, with a possible D match to TRBD1 (6 bases). This CDR3 region has 15 residues. From germline, CDR1 is KGHSH and CDR2 LQKENI. The ends were cut back, 2 bases at V and 2 bases at J, with 10 bases in the middle. CDR3 region: CASSPVGAGNQPQHF. Written as DNA, the CDR3 is TGTGCCAGCTCACCAGTGGGGGCGGGCAATCAGCCCCAGCATTTT.

This chain uses TRBV4-1 with TRBJ1-1; D is unclear. V was pared by 0 bases and J by 1 base, with 12 bases between. CDR3 length equals 16 residues. Per the germline V gene, CDR1 is MGHRA and CDR2 is YSYEKL. In DNA form, the CDR3 reads TGCGCCAGCAGCCAAGACCTTTACAGAACGAACACTGAAGCTTTCTTT. This codes for CASSQDLYRTNTEAFF.

The CDR3 here is CASSLMPYSYNEQFF. DNA of the CDR3: TGTGCCAGCAGCTTGATGCCCTACTCCTACAATGAGCAGTTCTTC. The chain links TRBV6-2 or TRBV6-3 to TRBJ2-1; D remains unclear. Trimming left V 6 bases short and J 0 bases short, with 12 bases between. The CDR3 totals 15 residues. Looked up from germline, CDR1 is MNHEY and CDR2 is SVGEGT.

This clone was recorded a few times. This chain uses TRBV9 with TRBJ2-5; 9 bases align to TRBD2. The CDR3 has 15 amino acids. CDR1 is SGDLS and CDR2 is YYNGEE in the germline V gene. V lost 3 bases, J lost 9 bases, and 12 bases stayed unmatched. The CDR3 sequence: CASSAQTSGLGSQYF. The CDR3 coding sequence is TGTGCCAGCAGCGCACAGACTAGCGGCCTCGGGTCCCAGTACTTC.

This rearrangement joins TRBV4-1 to TRBJ1-1; TRBD1 is a possible D gene (5 bases). The CDR3 totals 14 residues. Germline values: CDR1 MGHRA, CDR2 YSYEKL. Trimming stripped 4 bases from V and 1 base from J, with 10 bases between. The CDR3 coding sequence is TGCGCCAGCAGCCTCAAGACAGAGAACACTGAAGCTTTCTTT. Amino acid sequence: CASSLKTENTEAFF.

The DNA of the CDR3 is TGTGCCAGCAGCTTAGATTACACCATGAACACTGAAGCTTTCTTT. The encoded protein is CASSLDYTMNTEAFF. The V gene is TRBV11-2, the J gene TRBJ1-1; no clear D gene. Between the trimmed V and J ends, which lost 0 bases and 0 bases, there was a span of 8 bases. Germline V gene data show CDR1 as SGHAT and CDR2 as FQNNGV. The CDR3 runs 15 residues.

The gene calls are TRBV14 and TRBJ2-7; 9 nucleotides line up with TRBD1. Germline loops: CDR1 SGHDN, CDR2 FVKESK. V was clipped by 4 bases and J by 2 bases; unmatched bases: 6. This CDR3 has 15 residues. The CDR3 DNA reads as TGTGCCAGCAGCCTCTCACGACAGGGGGCCTACGAGCAGTACTTC. This sequence encodes CASSLSRQGAYEQYF.

The J gene is TRBJ2-7, the V gene TRBV19, with D maybe TRBD1 (6 bases). Germline CDR1 is LNHDA and CDR2 is SQIVND (reference sequence). The V end was cut by 0 bases, the J end by 5 bases, with 11 bases between. CDR3 length equals 14 residues. CDR3 bases: TGTGCCAGTAGTATAGACCCCAGGGGAAACGAGCAGTACTTC. This encodes CASSIDPRGNEQYF.

This clone was seen a few times. The genes are TRBV4-1 and TRBJ2-7; the match to TRBD1 covers 7 bases. J lost 2 bases, V lost 2 bases, and 12 bases had no gene match. The CDR3 contains 17 residues. CDR1 and CDR2 from the germline V gene are MGHRA and YSYEKL. In DNA form, the CDR3 reads TGCGCCAGCAGCCAACAATCCTACAGGGGCTTCCCCTACGAGCAGTACTTC. Its protein is CASSQQSYRGFPYEQYF.

The chain links TRBV6-1 to TRBJ2-7, with a weak D call TRBD2 (6 bases). V lost 3 bases and J 5 bases, leaving 14 bases between the germline ends. The CDR3 has 14 amino acids. Germline V lookup: CDR1 MNHNS, CDR2 SASEGT. The CDR3 loop is CASSDPGTAHEQYF. The CDR3 nucleotides are TGTGCCAGCAGTGACCCCGGGACTGCACACGAGCAGTACTTC.

The chain uses TRBV19 and TRBJ2-1, with 9 bases that match TRBD2. J gave up 5 bases and V 3 bases, and 2 bases lay outside the gene matches. The CDR3 length is 14 residues. Per germline, CDR1 LNHDA and CDR2 SQIVND (reference sequence). The CDR3 DNA follows: TGTGCCAGTAGTATTCTAGCGGGGAACAATGAGCAGTTCTTC. This codes for CASSILAGNNEQFF.

The rearrangement links TRBV19 to TRBJ1-1, with 8 bases matching TRBD1. CDR3 size: 14 residues. The germline V gene has CDR1 LNHDA and CDR2 SQIVND (reference sequence). Unmatched junction bases numbered 6, after V lost 5 bases and J lost 4 bases. The DNA for the CDR3 is TGTGCCAGTAGTTTTACAGGGGGGTTCACTGAAGCTTTCTTT. Its protein is CASSFTGGFTEAFF.

The CDR3 sequence: CASSFGQGGTGELFF. Written as DNA, the CDR3 is TGTGCCAGTAGTTTCGGACAGGGCGGCACCGGGGAGCTGTTTTTT. This chain joins TRBV19 and TRBJ2-2; 8 bases match TRBD1. This CDR3 spans 15 amino acids. After removal of 5 bases from V and 4 bases from J, the junction contained 6 bases not matched to a gene. The germline V gene encodes CDR1 LNHDA and CDR2 SQIVND (reference sequence).

This clone appeared a single time. V is TRBV4-1 and J is TRBJ2-5; no clear D. V lost 3 bases to trimming and J lost 1 base, with 9 bases between them. Looked up from germline, CDR1 is MGHRA and CDR2 is YSYEKL. CDR3 length: 14 amino acids. The CDR3 sequence is CASSHKEFQETQYF. In DNA, the CDR3 is TGCGCCAGCAGCCATAAGGAGTTCCAAGAGACCCAGTACTTC.

V is TRBV15 and J is TRBJ1-6; no definite D call. The CDR3 spans 14 residues. Trimming took off 0 bases at V and 9 bases at J, with 9 bases between the two ends. Germline CDR1 and CDR2: LNHNV and YYDKDF (reference sequence). The CDR3 sequence is CATSREGESSPLHF. In DNA, the CDR3 is TGTGCCACCAGCAGAGAGGGAGAAAGTTCACCCCTCCACTTT.

The table lists this clone with a count of one. The V gene is TRBV21-1, the J gene TRBJ1-1; the listed D gene, TRBD1, was not tested against the DNA. TRBV21-1 has pseudogene status. CDR3 size: 15 residues. The CDR3 region has the DNA TGTGCCAGCAGCAAGGTCACAGGGTTCCTAACTGAAGCTTTCTTT. Its translation is CASSKVTGFLTEAFF.

With respect to this clone: An end of the junction differs from the germline gene, which may be a read error. This sequence joins TRBV29-1 and TRBJ2-5; 7 bases align to TRBD1. Germline values: CDR1 SQVTM, CDR2 ANQGSEA. The CDR3 has 13 amino acids. The CDR3 loop reads CSVVQGDQETQYF. In nucleotides, the CDR3 is TGCAGCGTGGTCCAGGGGGACCAGGAGACCCAGTACTTC.

This clone was seen a single time. The chain links TRBV4-1 to TRBJ1-2; maybe TRBD1 (5 bases). Germline values: CDR1 MGHRA, CDR2 YSYEKL. The V gene lost 0 bases and the J gene lost 6 bases, with 17 bases spanning the gap. The CDR3 spans 16 residues. CDR3 loop: CASSQDGDWRGDGYTF. The CDR3 bases are TGCGCCAGCAGCCAAGATGGGGATTGGAGGGGCGATGGCTACACCTTC.